This entry lists 19 T cell receptor beta chains sequenced from one sample in a study of the immune and genomic landscape of osteosarcoma (dated by TCRdb to the early 2020s). The library was prepared using the immunoSEQ multiplex PCR assay. TCRdb limited this immuneACCESS table to in-frame rearrangements with V and J called. A share of clones is missing; checked studies link under half to unresolved V genes, and the rest is unexplained. This sample has over a thousand clones in its table, and over 65% of those were observed once. Around 9.5% of the sample is taken by the ten largest. What was sequenced was primary tumor tissue from the femur. In light of the paper, this sample's cell subset or site label describes: resected primary osteosarcoma tumor. The origin of the receptors is a man aged 30 to 45 with osteosarcoma. The age is the age at diagnosis.

The chain has TRBV27 and TRBJ1-1, with TRBD1 matching over 9 bases. Trimming removed 5 bases from V and 4 bases from J; junction bases left unmatched: 11. CDR1 and CDR2 (germline): MNHEY, SMNVEV (reference sequence). CDR3 length: 16 amino acids. The CDR3 DNA sequence: TGTGCCAGCAGTCCGCCCGTGGGGACAGGGTCCACTGAAGCTTTCTTT. Its protein is CASSPPVGTGSTEAFF.

The gene calls are TRBV6-6 and TRBJ1-4, with no clear D. Germline CDR1 is MNHNY and CDR2 is SVGAGI (reference sequence). CDR3 length equals 15 residues. V dropped 0 bases and J dropped 6 bases, with 11 bases sitting between them. This CDR3 reads CASSYSLGTDEKLFF. CDR3 coding DNA: TGTGCCAGCAGTTACTCGTTAGGCACGGATGAAAAACTGTTTTTT.

This clone has only a few counts. This sequence joins TRBV30 and TRBJ1-5; TRBD1 is a possible D gene (6 bases). V was shortened by 2 bases and J by 10 bases, with 15 bases between the two germline ends. The CDR3 is 13 amino acids. The germline V gene has CDR1 GTSNPN and CDR2 SVGIG (reference sequence). The CDR3 DNA reads TGTGCCTGGAGTCCGACGGGGGGGCATCCCCAGCATTTT. Translation gives CAWSPTGGHPQHF.

V usage is TRBV7-9 and J usage is TRBJ2-1; TRBD1 is a possible D gene (6 bases). Germline CDR1 reads SEHNR; CDR2 reads FQNEAQ (reference sequence). V gave up 3 bases and J gave up 8 bases, with 17 bases separating them. The CDR3 covers 15 residues. The CDR3 sequence: CASSFVQGQYDEQFF. In nucleotides, the CDR3 is TGTGCCAGCAGCTTTGTACAGGGCCAGTACGATGAGCAGTTCTTC.

The chain's CDR3 is CASSFGSNTGELFF. Written as DNA, the CDR3 is TGTGCCAGCAGCTTTGGCTCGAACACCGGGGAGCTGTTTTTT. The genes are TRBV7-2 and TRBJ2-2; D is unclear. The CDR3 runs to 14 residues. Germline V lookup: CDR1 SGHTA, CDR2 FQGNSA. V was pared by 3 bases and J by 0 bases, with 5 bases between.

This sequence joins TRBV4-3 and TRBJ1-1, with 7 bases that match TRBD1. The junction had 11 bases not matched to a gene; V was cut back by 2 bases and J by 8 bases. This CDR3 spans 15 amino acids. CDR1 LGHNA and CDR2 YSLEER come from the germline V gene. The CDR3 DNA reads TGCGCCAGCAGCCAACAACAGGTCAGGGGGACCGAAGCTTTCTTT. This encodes CASSQQQVRGTEAFF.

The V gene is TRBV7-9, the J gene TRBJ2-2; D is uncertain. This CDR3 contains 16 residues. Germline CDR1 reads SEHNR; CDR2 reads FQNEAQ (reference sequence). V lost 4 bases and J lost 5, with 17 bases in between. Here the CDR3 reads CASSSGTRTWTGELFF. In nucleotides, the CDR3 is TGTGCCAGCAGCTCAGGAACCCGAACCTGGACCGGGGAGCTGTTTTTT.

The V call is TRBV18, the J call TRBJ1-4; 9 bases match TRBD1. CDR1 and CDR2 (germline): KGHSH, LQKENI. V dropped 3 bases and J dropped 8; count of bases not matched to a gene: 7. The CDR3 is 15 residues long. CDR3 residues: CASSPRTGDGEKLFF. The CDR3 nucleotides read TGTGCCAGCTCACCTAGGACAGGGGATGGAGAAAAACTGTTTTTT.

The chain recombines TRBV9 with TRBJ2-1; D may be TRBD2 (6 bases). CDR1 is SGDLS and CDR2 is YYNGEE in the germline V gene. The V gene lost 4 bases and the J gene lost 4 bases, with 18 bases spanning the gap. This CDR3 comprises 16 residues. The CDR3 region has the DNA TGTGCCAGCAGCCCTACGGGGGTGGGGCTTTACAATGAGCAGTTCTTC. As protein: CASSPTGVGLYNEQFF.

J is TRBJ1-1 and V is TRBV9; D is uncertain. The CDR3 has 14 amino acids. Trimming cost V 0 bases and J 1 base, with 7 bases left between them. Germline lookup yields CDR1 SGDLS and CDR2 YYNGEE. The CDR3 here is CASSVAPENTEAFF. CDR3 coding DNA: TGTGCCAGCAGCGTAGCCCCAGAGAACACTGAAGCTTTCTTT.

The chain links TRBV2 to TRBJ1-1; 8 nucleotides align to TRBD1. CDR3 length: 15 amino acids. The ends lost 8 bases at V and 4 bases at J; junction bases unmatched: 12. Germline V CDR1 and CDR2: SNHLY, FYNNEI. The CDR3 spells CASDRGVWEVTEAFF. CDR3 sequence (DNA): TGTGCCAGCGACAGGGGAGTGTGGGAAGTCACTGAAGCTTTCTTT.

CDR3 amino acids: CASSLGPAGELFF. For the CDR3, the DNA is TGTGCCAGCAGCTTAGGGCCGGCCGGGGAGCTGTTTTTT. This chain connects TRBV7-3 to TRBJ2-2; D gene unclear. The CDR3 consists of 13 residues. V was pared by 2 bases and J by 6 bases, with 7 bases between. The V gene's germline CDR1 is SGHTA and CDR2 FQGTGA.

The chain carries TRBV5-1 and TRBJ1-3; 7 bases match TRBD1. The CDR3 consists of 15 residues. CDR1 and CDR2 (germline): SGHRS, YFSETQ. J was trimmed by 4 bases and V by 4 bases; bases with no gene match: 8. The CDR3 loop is CASSPDRSDGNTIYF. The CDR3, as DNA: TGCGCCAGCAGCCCGGACAGGTCGGACGGAAACACCATATATTTT.

CDR3 protein: CASSFMLDRGYEQYF. The CDR3 coding sequence is TGTGCCAGCAGCTTCATGCTGGACAGGGGGTACGAGCAGTACTTC. The V and J genes are TRBV7-9 and TRBJ2-7; 10 bases are shared with TRBD1. V lost 3 bases, J lost 4 bases, and 6 bases stayed unmatched. Germline V gene lookup returns CDR1 SEHNR and CDR2 FQNEAQ (reference sequence). The length of the CDR3 is 15 residues.

The rearrangement joins TRBV7-3 to TRBJ2-2, with TRBD1 matching 9 bases. The CDR3 sequence is 15 residues long. Germline CDR1 is SGHTA and CDR2 is FQGTGA. Losses at the gene ends were 6 bases for V and 5 bases for J; bases not matched to a gene: 7. The CDR3 DNA reads as TGTGCCAGCAGGTCCGGGACAGGGAGGACCGGGGAGCTGTTTTTT. This translates into CASRSGTGRTGELFF.

The chain is built from TRBV11-2 and TRBJ1-5, with a tentative D call TRBD1 (5 bases). V lost 5 bases and J 7 bases, leaving 12 bases between the germline ends. The V gene's germline CDR1 is SGHAT and CDR2 FQNNGV. This CDR3 has 13 residues. CDR3 amino acids: CASSATGDQPQHF. For the CDR3, the DNA is TGTGCCAGCAGCGCAACAGGAGACCAGCCCCAGCATTTT. The complete variable domain, with remaining parts taken from reference TRBV11-2 and TRBJ1-5, reads EAGVAQSPRYKIIEKRQSVAFWCNPISGHATLYWYQQILGQGPKLLIQFQNNGVVDDSQLPKDRFSAERLKGVDSTLKIQPAKLEDSAVYLCASSATGDQPQHFGDGTRLSIL.

CDR3 region: CASSQSQGASTGELFF. Written as DNA, the CDR3 is TGTGCCAGCTCACAATCCCAGGGGGCGTCCACCGGGGAGCTGTTTTTT. The chain links TRBV18 to TRBJ2-2; 8 nucleotides agree with TRBD1. The ends lost 4 bases at V and 4 bases at J; junction bases unmatched: 8. From germline, CDR1 is KGHSH and CDR2 LQKENI. The length of the CDR3 is 16 residues.

The chain recombines TRBV28 with TRBJ1-1; 7 nucleotides match TRBD1. Germline assignment: CDR1 MDHEN and CDR2 SYDVKM. The CDR3 extends over 13 amino acids. Losses at the gene ends were 5 bases for V and 7 bases for J; bases not matched to a gene: 7. The CDR3 DNA reads TGTGCCAGCAGTCCAAGGGGGCAGGTTGAAGCTTTCTTT. It encodes CASSPRGQVEAFF.

A few counts support this clone. The chain is built from TRBV5-5 and TRBJ2-5; 8 bases map to TRBD2. V trimming: 1 base; J trimming: 2 bases; junction bases outside the gene matches: 4. This CDR3 is 15 amino acids long. Germline lookup yields CDR1 SGHKS and CDR2 YYEKEE (reference sequence). The CDR3, as DNA: TGTGCCAGCAGCTTGATACGGGGGGGTCAAGAGACCCAGTACTTC. It codes for CASSLIRGGQETQYF.